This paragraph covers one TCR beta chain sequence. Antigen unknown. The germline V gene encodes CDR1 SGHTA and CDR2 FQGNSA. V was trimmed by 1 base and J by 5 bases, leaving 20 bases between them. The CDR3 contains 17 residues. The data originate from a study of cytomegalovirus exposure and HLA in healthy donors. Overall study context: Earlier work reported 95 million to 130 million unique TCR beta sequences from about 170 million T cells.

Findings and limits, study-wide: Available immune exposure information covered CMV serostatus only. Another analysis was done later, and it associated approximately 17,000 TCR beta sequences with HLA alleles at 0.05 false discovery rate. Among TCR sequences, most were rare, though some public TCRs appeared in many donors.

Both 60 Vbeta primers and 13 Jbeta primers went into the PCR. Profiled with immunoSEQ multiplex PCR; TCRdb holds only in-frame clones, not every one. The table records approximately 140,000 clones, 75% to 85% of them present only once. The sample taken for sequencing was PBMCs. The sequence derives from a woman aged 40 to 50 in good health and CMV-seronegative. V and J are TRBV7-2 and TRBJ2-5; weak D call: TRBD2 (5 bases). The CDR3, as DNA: TGTGCCAGCAGCTTAGGGGTGGGATTCGAGGGCCACGAGACCCAGTACTTC. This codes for CASSLGVGFEGHETQYF.